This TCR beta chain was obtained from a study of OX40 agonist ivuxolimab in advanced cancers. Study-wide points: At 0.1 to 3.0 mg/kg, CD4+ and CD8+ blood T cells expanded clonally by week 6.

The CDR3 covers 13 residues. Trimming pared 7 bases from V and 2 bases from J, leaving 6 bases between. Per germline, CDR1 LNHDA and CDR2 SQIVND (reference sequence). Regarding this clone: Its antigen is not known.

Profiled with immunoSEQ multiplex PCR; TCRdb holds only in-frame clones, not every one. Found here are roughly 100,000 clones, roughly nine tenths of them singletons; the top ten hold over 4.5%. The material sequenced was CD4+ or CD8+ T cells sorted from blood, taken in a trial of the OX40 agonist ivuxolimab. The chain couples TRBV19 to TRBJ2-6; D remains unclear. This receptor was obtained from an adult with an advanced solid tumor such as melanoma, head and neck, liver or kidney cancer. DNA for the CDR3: TGTGCCAGTACTAGTACTGGGGCCAACGTCCTGACTTTC. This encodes CASTSTGANVLTF.